Listed below are T cell receptor beta chains from one sample, sequenced in a study of T cells and Merkel cell carcinoma outcomes. The assay was immunoSEQ multiplex PCR, and TCRdb's table has in-frame clones only and misses some. Of 15,000 to 17,000 clones in the sample, around 87% are singletons; the top ten hold 7.9%. Sequencing used tumor tissue from Merkel cell carcinoma. The receptors shown here come from a human donor with Merkel cell carcinoma. Each CDR3 is given with its conserved first and last residue. Fields, in order: clone size, V gene, CDR3 length, D gene, J gene, CDR3 protein, CDR3 DNA. The D gene is left open where the match is weak. Rows may omit the clone size; those that give it use once, few, many or a size class.

>-|TRBV2|13|TRBD1|TRBJ2-5
CASSGDSQETQYF
TGTGCCAGCAGTGGGGACAGTCAAGAGACCCAGTACTTC
>-|TRBV2|16|-|TRBJ2-7
CASSGGLGLAPYEQYF
TGTGCCAGCAGTGGGGGTCTGGGTCTTGCCCCCTACGAGCAGTACTTC
>-|TRBV29-1|10|-|TRBJ2-5
CSVVQETQYF
TGCAGCGTTGTCCAAGAGACCCAGTACTTC
>once|TRBV7-9|11|-|TRBJ2-7
CASSSDTSSLF
TGTGCCAGCAGCTCAGACACGTCGTCTCTTTTC
>-|TRBV5-1|12|-|TRBJ1-3
CASSLDRNTIYF
TGCGCCAGCAGCCTCGACCGAAACACCATATATTTT
>-|TRBV2|15|TRBD1|TRBJ2-7
CASSGDRGRGGEQYF
TGTGCCAGCAGCGGGGACAGGGGGCGCGGGGGCGAGCAGTACTTC
>-|TRBV7-9|14|-|TRBJ1-1
CASSLSEMNTEAFF
TGTGCCAGCAGCTTGTCAGAGATGAACACTGAAGCTTTCTTT
>few|TRBV25-1|16|-|TRBJ2-3
CASSETRDWYTDTQYF
TGTGCCAGCAGTGAAACGCGGGACTGGTACACAGATACGCAGTATTTT
>-|TRBV18|14|-|TRBJ1-5
CASSPPSDNQPQHF
TGTGCCAGCTCACCACCGTCGGACAATCAGCCCCAGCATTTT
>-|TRBV4-1|17|-|TRBJ2-2
CASSQDSVRGGTGELFF
TGCGCCAGCAGCCAAGATTCGGTCAGGGGCGGAACCGGGGAGCTGTTTTTT
>few|TRBV29-1|14|-|TRBJ2-3
CSVYARDRTDTQYF
TGCAGCGTTTACGCCCGGGACCGCACAGATACGCAGTATTTT
>-|TRBV5-1|15|TRBD1|TRBJ2-3
CASSPRDRSTDTQYF
TGCGCCAGCAGCCCCAGGGACAGGAGCACAGATACGCAGTATTTT
>-|TRBV6-6|16|-|TRBJ2-6
CASTQSRGSGANVLTF
TGTGCCAGCACCCAAAGCCGGGGCTCTGGGGCCAACGTCCTGACTTTC
>-|TRBV19|16|-|TRBJ1-1
CASSPYMVPRITEACF
TGTGCCAGTAGTCCCTACATGGTTCCGAGGATTACTGAAGCTTGCTTT
>-|TRBV2|14|-|TRBJ1-2
CASTYSGFGYGYTF
TGTGCTAGCACATATTCAGGGTTCGGCTATGGCTACACCTTC
>once|TRBV5-6|14|-|TRBJ2-7
CASSVGTASYEQYF
TGTGCCAGCAGCGTAGGGACGGCCTCCTACGAGCAGTACTTC
>few|TRBV7-2|14|-|TRBJ2-7
CASSADPVDYEQYF
TGTGCCAGCAGCGCGGACCCGGTGGACTACGAGCAGTACTTC
>-|TRBV28|15|TRBD2|TRBJ2-1
CASSRGSGRHNEQFF
TGTGCCAGCAGCCGGGGTAGCGGGAGGCACAATGAGCAGTTCTTC
>-|TRBV2|14|TRBD1|TRBJ2-7
CASSQTGGFAEQYF
TGTGCCAGCAGTCAGACAGGGGGTTTCGCCGAGCAGTACTTC
>once|TRBV4-2|15|-|TRBJ2-3
CASSSHTGSTDTQYF
TGTGCCAGCAGCTCTCACACCGGGAGCACAGATACGCAGTATTTT
>-|TRBV20-1|11|-|TRBJ2-3
CSATFLDTQYF
TGCAGTGCCACATTCCTAGATACGCAGTATTTT
>-|TRBV7-9|13|-|TRBJ2-2
CASNPWTTGELFF
TGTGCCAGCAACCCATGGACGACCGGGGAGCTGTTTTTT
>-|TRBV2|16|-|TRBJ2-1
CASSREGGTSYNEQFF
TGTGCCAGCAGCCGTGAGGGCGGGACCTCCTACAATGAGCAGTTCTTC
>-|TRBV5-4|14|-|TRBJ1-3
CASSLTGSGNTIYF
TGTGCCAGCAGCCTCACAGGGTCTGGAAACACCATATATTTT
>-|TRBV5-1|14|-|TRBJ2-7
CASSLGQQVSEQYF
TGCGCCAGCAGCTTGGGCCAGCAAGTTTCTGAGCAGTACTTC
>-|TRBV5-4|16|TRBD2|TRBJ2-5
CASSLASAGGGETQYF
TGTGCCAGCAGCTTGGCTTCCGCGGGGGGTGGGGAGACCCAGTACTTC
>-|TRBV30|12|-|TRBJ1-3
CAWKGVGNTIYF
TGTGCCTGGAAAGGGGTCGGAAACACCATATATTTT
>-|TRBV7-3|14|-|TRBJ2-5
CASSWGGGRETQYF
TGTGCCAGCAGCTGGGGAGGAGGCAGAGAGACCCAGTACTTC
>-|TRBV7-6|12|-|TRBJ2-7
CASSKGLGEQYF
TGTGCCAGCAGTAAGGGCTTGGGGGAGCAGTACTTC
>-|TRBV19|15|-|TRBJ2-7
CASSPWEGASYEQYF
TGTGCCAGTTCCCCCTGGGAGGGGGCGAGTTACGAGCAGTACTTC
>-|TRBV14|13|-|TRBJ1-1
CASSLQWGTEAFF
TGTGCCAGCAGCCTCCAATGGGGCACTGAAGCTTTCTTT
>-|TRBV7-2|15|-|TRBJ1-5
CASSLGSGYYQPQHF
TGTGCCAGCAGCTTAGGTTCGGGGTATTATCAGCCCCAGCATTTT
>few|TRBV27|13|-|TRBJ1-5
CASSLSSNQPQHF
TGTGCCAGCAGTTTAAGTAGCAATCAGCCCCAGCATTTT
>-|TRBV4-2|16|-|TRBJ1-3
CASSQSTGSQGNTIYF
TGTGCCAGCAGCCAGTCGACAGGCTCTCAGGGAAACACCATATATTTT
>-|TRBV15|15|-|TRBJ2-3
CATSRGTVNTDTQYF
TGTGCCACCAGCAGAGGAACGGTTAACACAGATACGCAGTATTTT
>-|TRBV7-9|14|-|TRBJ1-2
CASSLGEGNYGYTF
TGTGCCAGCAGCTTAGGAGAGGGGAACTATGGCTACACCTTC
>-|TRBV18|14|-|TRBJ1-1
CASSPRAERTEAFF
TGTGCCAGCTCACCACGGGCGGAAAGGACTGAAGCTTTCTTT
>-|TRBV7-9|15|-|TRBJ1-5
CASSPIDSGNQPQHF
TGTGCCAGCAGCCCCATCGACAGTGGCAATCAGCCCCAGCATTTT
>-|TRBV27|16|TRBD1|TRBJ2-3
CASSFKTGEDIDTQYF
TGTGCCAGCAGTTTCAAGACAGGGGAGGATATAGATACGCAGTATTTT
>-|TRBV7-9|14|-|TRBJ2-6
CASSQVTGANVLTF
TGTGCCAGCAGCCAGGTGACAGGGGCCAACGTCCTGACTTTC
>-|TRBV7-6|14|-|TRBJ2-7
CASSPVGGTNEQYF
TGTGCCAGCAGCCCGGTCGGGGGAACAAACGAGCAGTACTTC
>-|TRBV29-1|10|-|TRBJ1-1
CSGLNTEAFF
TGCAGCGGTTTGAACACTGAAGCTTTCTTT
>few|TRBV10-1|15|TRBD2|TRBJ2-1
CASSIAGGPLNEQFF
TGCGCCAGCAGTATTGCGGGAGGGCCGTTGAATGAGCAGTTCTTC
>few|TRBV10-3|14|-|TRBJ2-7
CAISDPSGAYEQYF
TGTGCCATCAGTGATCCCAGCGGCGCCTACGAGCAGTACTTC
>-|TRBV18|13|-|TRBJ1-2
CASSQGTSYGYTF
TGTGCCAGCTCACAGGGGACAAGCTATGGCTACACCTTC